The next 18 T cell receptor beta chains were all read from a single sample in a study of shared clonotypes between healthy human individuals. The protocol was immunoSEQ multiplex PCR, while the TCRdb copy is restricted to in-frame clones and leaves out a portion. Counted here are millions of clones, 85% to 95% occurring once; the ten biggest clones make up 0.9% to 1.3%. Naive CD8 cells were CD45RO-negative, positively selected for CCR7, excluding terminally differentiated effector memory CD45RA+ cells. Sequenced: naive CD8+ T cells sorted from blood. The receptors here all came from a man between 18 and 29 years old in good health.

DNA for the CDR3: TGTGCCAGCGCCCAAACCCATAGCAATCAGCCCCAGCATTTT. Translating it yields CASAQTHSNQPQHF. The V call is TRBV28, the J call TRBJ1-5; no reliable D call. Germline CDR1 reads MDHEN; CDR2 reads SYDVKM. The CDR3 spans 14 residues. Trimming removed 8 bases at V and 0 bases at J, with 11 bases between.

A note on this clone: The same CDR3 can be traced to other DNA sequences in this sample. The chain employs TRBV7-9 and TRBJ1-3; D gene ambiguous. The CDR3 spans 14 residues. Per the germline V gene, CDR1 is SEHNR and CDR2 is FQNEAQ (reference sequence). V lost 4 bases, J lost 1 base, and 8 bases lay in between. CDR3 bases: TGTGCCAGCAGCTCGGGGATTTCTGGAAACACCATATATTTT. Translation: CASSSGISGNTIYF.

The chain employs TRBV2 and TRBJ2-3; D unresolved. CDR3 length: 14 residues. Trimming pared 3 bases from V and 1 base from J, leaving 8 bases between. CDR1 is SNHLY and CDR2 is FYNNEI in the germline V gene. The CDR3 loop reads CASSDLPGTDTQYF. The CDR3 DNA reads as TGTGCCAGCAGTGACCTCCCCGGCACAGATACGCAGTATTTT.

The chain carries TRBV5-4 and TRBJ2-7; D may be TRBD1 or TRBD2 (5 bases each). V was pared by 4 bases and J by 6 bases, with 20 bases between. Germline V gene lookup returns CDR1 SGHNT and CDR2 YYREEE (reference sequence). This CDR3 spans 15 amino acids. The CDR3 sequence: CASSIGPGTPVEQYF. The CDR3 region has the DNA TGTGCCAGCAGCATCGGCCCCGGGACCCCCGTCGAGCAGTACTTC.

V gene TRBV6-5 combines with J gene TRBJ2-5; tentatively, D is TRBD1 (5 bases). The CDR3 loop spans 15 amino acids. Trimming cost V 4 bases and J 0 bases, with 12 bases left between them. CDR1 is MNHEY and CDR2 is SVGAGI in the germline V gene. The CDR3 loop is CASSLRIGDQETQYF. CDR3 nucleotide sequence: TGTGCCAGCAGTTTACGAATAGGGGACCAAGAGACCCAGTACTTC.

V gene TRBV15 combines with J gene TRBJ2-2, with D possibly TRBD1 on 6 matching bases. This CDR3 contains 15 residues. V was clipped by 2 bases and J by 6 bases, with 13 bases between them. The germline V gene has CDR1 LNHNV and CDR2 YYDKDF (reference sequence). The chain's CDR3 is CATSRSGVLSGELFF. Written as DNA, the CDR3 is TGTGCCACCAGCAGATCAGGGGTCCTGTCCGGGGAGCTGTTTTTT.

The chain carries TRBV29-1 and TRBJ2-3; D is perhaps TRBD2 (6 bases). The ends were cut back, 4 bases at V and 5 bases at J, with 28 bases in the middle. This CDR3 is 18 amino acids long. The germline gives CDR1 SQVTM, CDR2 ANQGSEA. CDR3 amino acids: CSVVWVIIAEGPGDTQYF. Written as DNA, the CDR3 is TGCAGCGTTGTTTGGGTGATAATAGCGGAGGGCCCTGGAGATACGCAGTATTTT.

The rearrangement links TRBV13 to TRBJ2-1; 8 nucleotides agree with TRBD2. This CDR3 has 14 residues. Germline values: CDR1 PRHDT, CDR2 FYEKMQ (reference sequence). With 7 bases clipped from V and 6 bases from J, the junction kept 8 bases outside the gene matches. CDR3 sequence reads: CASTVGTRVNEQFF. The CDR3 coding sequence is TGTGCCAGCACCGTCGGGACTAGAGTCAATGAGCAGTTCTTC.

This rearrangement joins TRBV5-6 to TRBJ2-7; D may be TRBD1 or TRBD2 (7 bases each). Germline values: CDR1 SGHDT, CDR2 YYEEEE. This CDR3 is built from 13 residues. The V and J ends lost 4 bases and 6 bases respectively, with 14 bases between them. CDR3 DNA sequence: TGTGCCAGCAGCCCTGGGGAGGGGGCCGAGCAGTACTTC. It is translated as CASSPGEGAEQYF.

The count of this clone is one. The J gene is TRBJ2-7, the V gene TRBV27, with 7 bases identical to TRBD1. Germline-derived CDR1 and CDR2 are MNHEY and SMNVEV (reference sequence). The CDR3 sequence is 15 residues long. The junction had 11 bases not matched to a gene; V was cut back by 6 bases and J by 3 bases. In nucleotides, the CDR3 is TGTGCCAGCAGGACTACCGGGACAGAACTCTACGAGCAGTACTTC. This translates into CASRTTGTELYEQYF.

This clone came up once. The V and J genes are TRBV6-1 and TRBJ1-1; tentatively, D is TRBD1 (5 bases). Germline CDR1 reads MNHNS; CDR2 reads SASEGT. The CDR3 runs 18 residues. V gave up 1 base and J gave up 1 base, with 19 bases separating them. The CDR3 here is CASSEGHPGLPWNTEAFF. CDR3 DNA: TGTGCCAGCAGTGAAGGGCATCCGGGACTCCCGTGGAACACTGAAGCTTTCTTT.

The rearrangement uses TRBV5-6 and TRBJ2-3, with 7 bases lining up with TRBD1. CDR3 length: 16 amino acids. Per the germline V gene, CDR1 is SGHDT and CDR2 is YYEEEE. V gave up 4 bases and J gave up 1 base; unmatched junction bases: 9. This CDR3 reads CASSVQGGAGTDTQYF. For the CDR3, the DNA is TGTGCCAGCAGCGTTCAAGGGGGCGCGGGCACAGATACGCAGTATTTT.

In this sample, this clone turned up once. The J gene is TRBJ2-3, the V gene TRBV7-9, with TRBD1 matching 10 bases. The CDR3 runs to 17 residues. Germline V gives CDR1 SEHNR, CDR2 FQNEAQ (reference sequence). With V trimmed by 0 bases and J by 6 bases, 9 bases remained unmatched. The CDR3 is CASSLADLGTGDDTQYF. Written as DNA, the CDR3 is TGTGCCAGCAGCTTAGCGGACCTGGGGACAGGGGATGATACGCAGTATTTT. The full variable domain, with the rest looked up from reference TRBV7-9 and TRBJ2-3, is DTGVSQNPRHKITKRGQNVTFRCDPISEHNRLYWYRQTLGQGPEFLTYFQNEAQLEKSRLLSDRFSAERPKGSFSTLEIQRTEQGDSAMYLCASSLADLGTGDDTQYFGPGTRLTVL.

This sequence joins TRBV10-3 and TRBJ1-5, with 7 positions matching TRBD1. Trimming took 10 bases from V and 5 from J; bases not matched to a gene: 17. CDR3 length: 16 residues. Looked up from germline, CDR1 is ENHRY and CDR2 is SYGVKD. CDR3 DNA: TGTGCCACCCTACCCGGGACAGAGGGCTTTCATCAGCCCCAGCATTTT. This translates into CATLPGTEGFHQPQHF.

The chain employs TRBV5-1 and TRBJ2-5; D is unresolved. The CDR3 spans 13 residues. CDR1 and CDR2 (germline): SGHRS, YFSETQ. Trimming took off 7 bases at V and 2 bases at J, with 12 bases between the two ends. The CDR3 is CASRLKAQETQYF. DNA for the CDR3: TGCGCCAGCCGATTAAAAGCGCAAGAGACCCAGTACTTC. Variable domain in full (rest from reference TRBV5-1 and TRBJ2-5): KAGVTQTPRYLIKTRGQQVTLSCSPISGHRSVSWYQQTPGQGLQFLFEYFSETQRNKGNFPGRFSGRQFSNSRSEMNVSTLELGDSALYLCASRLKAQETQYFGPGTRLLVL.

A note on this clone: The same CDR3 also results from other DNA sequences found in this sample. This chain joins TRBV19 and TRBJ2-7; D is uncertain. Germline V gene data show CDR1 as LNHDA and CDR2 as SQIVND (reference sequence). This CDR3 has 13 amino acids. Trimming cost V 2 bases and J 4 bases, with 9 bases left between them. CDR3 in amino acids: CASSISSEYEQYF. The DNA for the CDR3 is TGTGCCAGTAGTATAAGTTCAGAGTACGAGCAGTACTTC.

V and J are TRBV6-5 and TRBJ2-1; tentatively, D is TRBD1 or TRBD2 (5 bases each). Trimming removed 7 bases from V and 7 bases from J, with 20 bases in between. CDR1 is MNHEY, CDR2 SVGAGI, per germline. CDR3 size: 15 residues. CDR3 sequence reads: CASTQGPGGGNEQFF. CDR3 coding DNA: TGTGCCAGCACCCAGGGCCCGGGTGGGGGTAATGAGCAGTTCTTC.

CDR3 sequence reads: CSVDRLNNEQFF. CDR3 sequence (DNA): TGCAGCGTTGACCGGCTAAACAATGAGCAGTTCTTC. The gene calls are TRBV29-1 and TRBJ2-1; no definite D call. Trimming stripped 3 bases from V and 5 bases from J, with 8 bases between. This CDR3 spans 12 amino acids. Per the germline V gene, CDR1 is SQVTM and CDR2 is ANQGSEA.